This TCR beta chain was captured by sequencing in a study of T cells in localized non-small cell lung cancer. Findings and caveats of the study: Heterogeneity is still possible, as just one tumor region was sequenced. The study detected a median roughly 50 of the top 100 tumor clones in adjacent lung.

Assay used: immunoSEQ multiplex PCR; TCRdb lists only in-frame clones, some missing. The profile shows approximately 72,000 clones, 84% of them singletons. Note on this clone: Its antigen is not known.

The source is a female donor older than 55 with stage I lung adenocarcinoma. The sequencing used peripheral blood, collected before any cancer treatment.

For the CDR3, the DNA is TGTGCCAGCAGCTTAGCGCGGAACACTGAAGCTTTCTTT. It codes for CASSLARNTEAFF. This chain joins TRBV7-8 and TRBJ1-1; D is ambiguous. This CDR3 region has 13 residues. Germline V gene sequence: CDR1 SGHVS, CDR2 FQNEAQ. Trimming cost V 0 bases and J 1 base, with 3 bases left between them.